A single sample gave rise to the 26 T cell receptor beta chains below, sequenced in a study of identical twins. From the 5' RACE reads, TCRdb called clonotypes with MiXCR, one entry per CDR3 protein. The table lists about 530,000 distinct CDR3 sequences, approximately 20% of them singletons, with around 0.48% in the top ten. These data were likewise used in another study, on yellow fever vaccine responses in identical twins.

Material for sequencing was CD4+ T cells sorted from blood. The receptors stem from a young woman in good health.

Only a few counts were recorded for this clonotype. V gene TRBV18 combines with J gene TRBJ2-3; D may be TRBD1 (6 bases). V lost 0 bases, J lost 4 bases, and 20 bases lay in between. The length of the CDR3 is 18 residues. The germline CDR1 and CDR2 sequences are KGHSH and LQKENI. The CDR3 protein is CASSPPFAGDLSADTQYF. CDR3 bases: TGTGCCAGCTCACCACCGTTCGCAGGGGACCTCTCAGCAGATACGCAGTATTTT. The full variable domain, in which reference TRBV18 and TRBJ2-3 provide the parts outside the CDR3, is NAGVMQNPRHLVRRRGQEARLRCSPMKGHSHVYWYRQLPEEGLKFMVYLQKENIIDESGMPKERFSAEFPKEGPSILRIQQVVRGDSAAYFCASSPPFAGDLSADTQYFGPGTRLTVL.

This chain joins TRBV24-1 and TRBJ2-5, with D unclear. Germline loops: CDR1 KGHDR, CDR2 SFDVKD. This CDR3 is 12 amino acids long. V dropped 4 bases and J dropped 7 bases, with 9 bases sitting between them. The CDR3 region has the DNA TGTGCCACCAGTGACACCACGGGGACCCAGTACTTC. Protein: CATSDTTGTQYF.

This clonotype was detected ten times or more. The rearrangement joins TRBV29-1 to TRBJ2-2; no clear D gene. Between the trimmed V and J ends, which lost 6 bases and 8 bases, there was a span of 10 bases. The germline V gene encodes CDR1 SQVTM and CDR2 ANQGSEA. The CDR3 length is 11 residues. Here the CDR3 reads CSVSMAGELFF. CDR3 nucleotide sequence: TGCAGCGTCTCTATGGCTGGGGAGCTGTTTTTT.

This clonotype came up a few times. The chain recombines TRBV14 with TRBJ2-5; no clear D gene. Deletions cut 4 bases from V and 0 bases from J, with 9 bases between. The CDR3 sequence is 14 residues long. CDR1 and CDR2 from the germline V gene are SGHDN and FVKESK. CDR3 in amino acids: CASSPRMDQETQYF. The CDR3 coding sequence is TGTGCCAGCAGCCCAAGGATGGACCAAGAGACCCAGTACTTC.

This clonotype was counted between two and nine times. DNA for the CDR3: TGTGCCAGCAGTGTGTGGGGTTACGAGCAGTACTTC. Encoded protein: CASSVWGYEQYF. The rearrangement links TRBV2 to TRBJ2-7; D gene uncertain. The ends were cut back, 4 bases at V and 4 bases at J, with 8 bases in the middle. Per germline, CDR1 SNHLY and CDR2 FYNNEI. This CDR3 is 12 amino acids long.

This sequence joins TRBV2 and TRBJ2-3, with no clear D. The CDR3 is made up of 15 amino acids. CDR1 and CDR2 from the germline V gene are SNHLY and FYNNEI. V shed 6 bases and J shed 2 bases, with 15 bases lying between them. Here the CDR3 DNA reads TGTGCCAGCAGCCCGCCCGGGTCCTACACAGATACGCAGTATTTT. Residues: CASSPPGSYTDTQYF.

In this sample, this clonotype turned up a few times. The chain carries TRBV11-2 and TRBJ1-1; 10 nucleotides agree with TRBD1. Germline values: CDR1 SGHAT, CDR2 FQNNGV. V dropped 0 bases and J dropped 5; count of bases not matched to a gene: 3. The CDR3 sequence is 15 residues long. CDR3 bases: TGTGCCAGCAGCTTAGATGGGGACAGGGGAACTGAAGCTTTCTTT. This gives the protein CASSLDGDRGTEAFF.

This clonotype was found a few times. J is TRBJ2-1 and V is TRBV5-5; TRBD2 is a possible D gene (6 bases). The V and J ends lost 3 bases and 6 bases respectively, with 16 bases between them. The germline V gene has CDR1 SGHKS and CDR2 YYEKEE (reference sequence). This CDR3 contains 15 residues. CDR3 nucleotides: TGTGCCAGCAGCTCGGGACTTTTCCCAAGCAATGAGCAGTTCTTC. It translates to CASSSGLFPSNEQFF.

Only a few counts were recorded for this clonotype. V gene TRBV28 combines with J gene TRBJ2-3; 11 bases align to TRBD2. The CDR3 totals 17 residues. In germline, CDR1 is MDHEN, CDR2 SYDVKM. V shed 3 bases, J shed 3 bases, and the junction held 8 bases outside the gene matches. The CDR3 sequence is CASSLGTSGRRTDTQYF. CDR3 nucleotides: TGTGCCAGCAGTTTGGGCACTAGCGGGAGACGGACAGATACGCAGTATTTT.

The gene calls are TRBV20-1 and TRBJ2-5; 13 bases are a match to TRBD2. Germline V gene lookup returns CDR1 DFQATT and CDR2 SNEGSKA (reference sequence). The CDR3 has 15 amino acids. Trimming removed 0 bases from V and 5 bases from J; junction bases left unmatched: 3. CDR3 in DNA: TGCAGTGCTAGAGATGCGACTAGCGGGAGGGAGACCCAGTACTTC. Translation gives CSARDATSGRETQYF.

The sample holds many counts of this clonotype. This chain uses TRBV25-1 with TRBJ2-1; D is undetermined. The CDR3 is 13 amino acids. Trimming pared 4 bases from V and 7 bases from J, leaving 11 bases between. CDR1 is MGHDK and CDR2 is SYGVNS in the germline V gene. CDR3 in DNA: TGTGCCAGCAGTGGCCGAGCCGGGAATGAGCAGTTCTTC. As protein: CASSGRAGNEQFF.

The chain couples TRBV20-1 to TRBJ2-1, with TRBD2 matching 8 bases. CDR3 length: 20 residues. Trimming cost V 0 bases and J 8 bases; bases outside gene matches: 24. Germline-derived CDR1 and CDR2 are DFQATT and SNEGSKA (reference sequence). The DNA for the CDR3 is TGCAGTGCTAGAGATCAACCCTCCCCAAAACAGGGACTAGATATCTATGAGCAGTTCTTC. As protein: CSARDQPSPKQGLDIYEQFF.

This clonotype was seen repeatedly, ten times or more. The V gene is TRBV29-1, the J gene TRBJ2-7; possibly TRBD2 for D (6 bases). This CDR3 is 12 amino acids long. CDR1 and CDR2 (germline): SQVTM, ANQGSEA. V was clipped by 5 bases and J by 0 bases, with 8 bases between them. The chain's CDR3 is CSVIGSSYEQYV. The DNA for the CDR3 is TGCAGCGTTATCGGGAGCTCCTACGAGCAGTACGTC.

The genes are TRBV7-6 and TRBJ2-3, with D tentatively TRBD1 or TRBD2 (5 bases each). V was shortened by 7 bases and J by 6 bases, with 14 bases between the two germline ends. The CDR3 sequence is 13 residues long. Germline values: CDR1 SGHVS, CDR2 FNYEAQ. CDR3 protein: CASTPGQPDTQYF. DNA for the CDR3: TGTGCCAGCACCCCGGGGCAACCCGATACGCAGTATTTT.

The chain combines TRBV4-1 with TRBJ2-6, with 11 bases aligning to TRBD1. The CDR3 is made up of 18 amino acids. The germline gives CDR1 MGHRA, CDR2 YSYEKL. With V trimmed by 0 bases and J by 0 bases, 1 base remained unmatched. CDR3 bases: TGCGCCAGCAGCCAAGAAGGGACAGGGGGCTCTGGGGCCAACGTCCTGACTTTC. It yields the protein CASSQEGTGGSGANVLTF.

This clonotype was seen a handful of times. The rearrangement joins TRBV4-1 to TRBJ1-4; D remains ambiguous. The germline V gene encodes CDR1 MGHRA and CDR2 YSYEKL. Trimming took off 3 bases at V and 8 bases at J, with 19 bases between the two ends. The CDR3 loop spans 16 amino acids. The CDR3 loop reads CASSQGYGREVEKLFF. CDR3 nucleotide sequence: TGCGCCAGCAGCCAGGGATACGGGAGGGAAGTGGAAAAACTGTTTTTT.

CDR3 protein: CASSAQGVYGYTF. In nucleotides, the CDR3 is TGTGCCAGCAGCGCTCAGGGGGTCTATGGCTACACCTTC. V and J are TRBV7-9 and TRBJ1-2; 7 bases align to TRBD1. CDR1 SEHNR and CDR2 FQNEAQ come from the germline V gene (reference sequence). CDR3 length: 13 amino acids. J was trimmed by 4 bases and V by 5 bases; bases with no gene match: 4.

The table lists this clonotype with a few counts. The V gene is TRBV15, the J gene TRBJ2-5; TRBD2 agrees at 12 bases. CDR3 length: 19 amino acids. J was trimmed by 5 bases and V by 4 bases; bases with no gene match: 17. CDR1 is LNHNV, CDR2 YYDKDF, per germline (reference sequence). CDR3 DNA sequence: TGTGCCACCAGCAAACCCCTGGGGCAACGACTAGCGGGAGTTGAGACCCAGTACTTC. Residues: CATSKPLGQRLAGVETQYF. Drawing the rest from reference TRBV15 and TRBJ2-5, the complete variable domain is DAMVIQNPRYQVTQFGKPVTLSCSQTLNHNVMYWYQQKSSQAPKLLFHYYDKDFNNEADTPDNFQSRRPNTSFCFLDIRSPGLGDTAMYLCATSKPLGQRLAGVETQYFGPGTRLLVL.

The gene calls are TRBV24-1 and TRBJ2-1, with D perhaps TRBD1 or TRBD2 (5 bases each). The CDR3 has 15 amino acids. V dropped 5 bases and J dropped 0 bases, with 10 bases sitting between them. Per the germline V gene, CDR1 is KGHDR and CDR2 is SFDVKD. The CDR3: CATSGGISSYNEQFF. The CDR3 DNA reads as TGTGCCACCAGTGGGGGGATTAGCTCCTACAATGAGCAGTTCTTC.

This chain connects TRBV20-1 to TRBJ2-7; the D is unclear. The CDR3 is 13 amino acids. Germline CDR1 reads DFQATT; CDR2 reads SNEGSKA (reference sequence). V dropped 3 bases and J dropped 0 bases, with 9 bases sitting between them. The CDR3 spells CSARVPTSYEQYV. The CDR3 DNA reads TGCAGTGCTAGGGTCCCTACCTCCTACGAGCAGTACGTC.

This clonotype was counted only a few times. The chain has TRBV3-1 and TRBJ2-1; D unclear. This CDR3 has 12 residues. CDR1 is LGHDT and CDR2 is YNNKEL in the germline V gene (reference sequence). Trimming stripped 1 base from V and 14 bases from J, with 12 bases between. CDR3 loop: CASSQGPALEFF. The CDR3 DNA reads as TGTGCCAGCAGCCAAGGCCCGGCGTTGGAGTTCTTC.

Only a few counts were recorded for this clonotype. V and J are TRBV3-1 and TRBJ1-2; weak D call: TRBD1 (5 bases). This CDR3 region has 12 residues. V lost 4 bases to trimming and J lost 13 bases, with 16 bases between them. Germline V gene sequence: CDR1 LGHDT, CDR2 YNNKEL (reference sequence). The DNA of the CDR3 is TGTGCCAGCAGCCCGACCGGGGGGAGGTGCACCTTC. Translated: CASSPTGGRCTF.

The V gene is TRBV27, the J gene TRBJ2-5; 11 positions agree with TRBD2. Per the germline V gene, CDR1 is MNHEY and CDR2 is SMNVEV (reference sequence). The length of the CDR3 is 16 residues. Trimming took 6 bases from V and 1 from J; bases not matched to a gene: 7. CDR3 protein: CASSATSGEPQETQYF. The CDR3, as DNA: TGTGCCAGCAGCGCGACTAGCGGGGAACCCCAAGAGACCCAGTACTTC.

This clonotype has a handful of counts. The chain couples TRBV3-1 to TRBJ2-1; a weak D match, TRBD2 (6 bases). V gave up 0 bases and J gave up 4 bases, with 10 bases separating them. The germline V gene encodes CDR1 LGHDT and CDR2 YNNKEL (reference sequence). CDR3 length equals 15 residues. The CDR3 coding sequence is TGTGCCAGCAGCCAAGACCTAGCGCAGTACAATGAGCAGTTCTTC. This gives the protein CASSQDLAQYNEQFF.

The chain employs TRBV25-1 and TRBJ2-7; 12 nucleotides agree with TRBD1. Germline V lookup: CDR1 MGHDK, CDR2 SYGVNS. V dropped 8 bases and J dropped 4; count of bases not matched to a gene: 6. The CDR3 runs to 14 residues. CDR3 sequence: CASGGTGGKYEQYF. CDR3 coding DNA: TGTGCCAGCGGTGGGACAGGGGGCAAGTACGAGCAGTACTTC.

V usage is TRBV12-3 or TRBV12-4 and J usage is TRBJ2-5, with TRBD2 as a possible D gene (6 bases). The CDR3 totals 13 residues. Trimming stripped 3 bases from V and 4 bases from J, with 9 bases between. The CDR3 nucleotides are TGTGCCAGCAGTTTGTTCGGGAGAGAGACCCAGTACTTC. It translates to CASSLFGRETQYF.